A selection of T cell receptor beta chains follows, all from one sample in a study of response to subunit inactivated influenza vaccine. MiXCR, applied by TCRdb to the RT-PCR reads, yields one record per CDR3 protein. Seen here are around 570,000 distinct CDR3 sequences, over 9% observed once, and the top ten hold about 11%. The sample was also linked to a second study, of T cells expressing NK-cell markers.

Specimen: PBMCs from blood, collected on the day of vaccination. These receptors were taken from a man aged 50 to 60 who received an inactivated influenza vaccine. CDR3s include the opening cysteine and the closing phenylalanine or tryptophan. D genes are given only for firm matches. For some rows the clone size is stated as once, few or many, or as a class when expanded; others skip it.

>TRBV18|-|TRBJ2-5|-
TGTGCCAGCTCACCACCGATGAGGCAGGAAGAGACCCAGTACTTC
CASSPPMRQEETQYF
>TRBV6-1|few|TRBJ2-1|-
TGTGCCAGCACCGTGGTGAATGAGCAGTTCTTC
CASTVVNEQFF
>TRBV4-2|few|TRBJ1-2|-
TGTGCCAGCAGCCAATTGACAGGCGAAAGACGTAACTATGGCTACACCTTC
CASSQLTGERRNYGYTF
>TRBV29-1|-|TRBJ1-1|-
TGCAGCGTTGACTTTCTCGGGGGCATGAACACTGAAGCTTTCTTT
CSVDFLGGMNTEAFF
>TRBV12-3/TRBV12-4|-|TRBJ1-5|-
TGTGCCAGCAGTTTAAGGGGGGAGGGTACCCAGCATTTT
CASSLRGEGTQHF
>TRBV12-3/TRBV12-4|few|TRBJ1-2|-
TGTGCCAGCAGTTTGCGGGGGCTTGGCTACACCTTC
CASSLRGLGYTF
>TRBV7-8|many|TRBJ2-6|TRBD2
TGTGCCAGCAGCTTAGTGGGGGGGGTCGCTGGGGCCAACGTCCTGACTTTC
CASSLVGGVAGANVLTF
>TRBV7-3|-|TRBJ2-1|TRBD2
TGTGCCAGCAGCTTAAGGCTAGCGGGCGGAAACAATGAGCAGTTCTTC
CASSLRLAGGNNEQFF
>TRBV7-2|-|TRBJ1-2|-
TGTGCCAGCAGCTTAGCGGGTCGGCGTACTACCTATGGCTACACCTTC
CASSLAGRRTTYGYTF
>TRBV6-1|few|TRBJ1-2|-
TGTGCCAGCAGCGTCCATGGGGCAGCTTCTAACTATGGCTACACCTTC
CASSVHGAASNYGYTF
>TRBV12-3/TRBV12-4|many|TRBJ2-2|TRBD2
TGTGCCAGCAGTTTTGCCGGGAGGCGCTACGGGGAGCTGTTTTTT
CASSFAGRRYGELFF
>TRBV20-1|once|TRBJ2-1|TRBD2
TGCAGTGCCCTGACACCGGGACTAGGTCTTAGCTCCTACAATGAGCAGTTCTTC
CSALTPGLGLSSYNEQFF
>TRBV7-2|-|TRBJ2-3|-
TGTGCCAGCAGGGGTCCGGGGAACCCAGATACGCAGTATTTT
CASRGPGNPDTQYF
>TRBV12-3/TRBV12-4|few|TRBJ2-3|-
TGTGCCAGCAGAAAGGGAGCGTCAGCAAGCACAGATACGCAGTATTTT
CASRKGASASTDTQYF
>TRBV30|few|TRBJ2-1|-
TGTGCCTGGAGTGGGGGATTCAACAATGAGCAGTTCTTC
CAWSGGFNNEQFF
>TRBV7-3|-|TRBJ2-3|-
TGTGCCAGCAGCTATAGGACTGGAGGGAGCACAGATACGCAGTATTTT
CASSYRTGGSTDTQYF
>TRBV12-3/TRBV12-4|few|TRBJ2-7|-
TGTGCCAGCAGTCCAAAAGACGGATCCTACGAGCAGTACTTC
CASSPKDGSYEQYF
>TRBV25-1|few|TRBJ1-4|-
TGTGCCAGCAGTGAAGGAAGAATCCCCACCGGGGAAAAACTGTTTTTT
CASSEGRIPTGEKLFF
>TRBV20-1|-|TRBJ1-1|-
TGCAGTGCTCCGAGGGGATCAAGAATTAACACTGAAGCTTTCTTT
CSAPRGSRINTEAFF
>TRBV7-2|-|TRBJ2-7|TRBD2
TGTGCCAGCAGCTTCCGAGGTAGCGGGCCCTACGAGCAGTACTTC
CASSFRGSGPYEQYF
>TRBV28|many|TRBJ2-5|-
TGTGCCAGCAGTTTGCTTCCAGAGACCCAGTACTTC
CASSLLPETQYF
>TRBV6-1|-|TRBJ2-5|-
TGTGCCAGCAGATGGGGGCGCGAGGAGACCCAGTACTTC
CASRWGREETQYF
>TRBV5-1|-|TRBJ2-1|-
TGCGCCAGCAGCTTGGATGTCGGGGGCAACTCCTACAATGAGCAGTTCTTC
CASSLDVGGNSYNEQFF
>TRBV5-1|-|TRBJ2-5|-
TGCGCCAGCAGCTTGGTGGCTACCCAAGAGACCCAGTACTTC
CASSLVATQETQYF
>TRBV11-2|-|TRBJ2-6|TRBD1
TGTGCCAGCAGCGCCGACAGGGCTGGGGCCAACGTCCTGACTTTC
CASSADRAGANVLTF
>TRBV19|-|TRBJ2-7|-
TGTGCCACCCGGGGGTCGGTCTCCTACGAGCAGTACTTC
CATRGSVSYEQYF
>TRBV7-2|once|TRBJ2-7|-
TGTGCCAGCAGGGGGGGACAGCAGTACGAGCAGTACTTC
CASRGGQQYEQYF